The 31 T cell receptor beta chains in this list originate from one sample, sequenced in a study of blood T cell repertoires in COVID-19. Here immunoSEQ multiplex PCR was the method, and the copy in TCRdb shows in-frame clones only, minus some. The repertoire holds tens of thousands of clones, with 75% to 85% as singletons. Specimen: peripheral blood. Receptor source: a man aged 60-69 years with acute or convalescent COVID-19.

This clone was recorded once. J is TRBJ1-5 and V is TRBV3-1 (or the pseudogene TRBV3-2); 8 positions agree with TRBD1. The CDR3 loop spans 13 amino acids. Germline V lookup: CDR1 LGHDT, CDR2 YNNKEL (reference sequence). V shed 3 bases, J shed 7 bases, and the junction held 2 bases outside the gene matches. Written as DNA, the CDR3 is TGTGCCAGCAGCCAGACAGGGGTCCAGCCCCAGCATTTT. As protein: CASSQTGVQPQHF.

For the CDR3, the DNA is TGTGCCAGCAGCCCGGTGGGGCAGGCCTACGAGCAGTACTTC. Its translation is CASSPVGQAYEQYF. The chain couples TRBV5-5 to TRBJ2-7; D is possibly TRBD1 (5 bases). Trimming removed 4 bases at V and 2 bases at J, with 13 bases between. Per germline, CDR1 SGHKS and CDR2 YYEKEE (reference sequence). The CDR3 runs to 14 residues.

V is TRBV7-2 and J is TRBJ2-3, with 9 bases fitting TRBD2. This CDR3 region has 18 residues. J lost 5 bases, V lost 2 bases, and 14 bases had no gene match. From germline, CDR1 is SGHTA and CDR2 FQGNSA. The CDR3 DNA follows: TGTGCCAGCAGCTTATCACTTTTCGGCGGGGGGGCTGAAGATACGCAGTATTTT. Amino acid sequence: CASSLSLFGGGAEDTQYF.

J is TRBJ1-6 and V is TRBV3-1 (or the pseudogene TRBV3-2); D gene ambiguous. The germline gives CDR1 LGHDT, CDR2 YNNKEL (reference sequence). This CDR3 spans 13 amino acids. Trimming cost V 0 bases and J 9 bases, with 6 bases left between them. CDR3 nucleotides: TGTGCCAGCAGCCAAGATTTCCTTTCACCCCTCCACTTT. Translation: CASSQDFLSPLHF.

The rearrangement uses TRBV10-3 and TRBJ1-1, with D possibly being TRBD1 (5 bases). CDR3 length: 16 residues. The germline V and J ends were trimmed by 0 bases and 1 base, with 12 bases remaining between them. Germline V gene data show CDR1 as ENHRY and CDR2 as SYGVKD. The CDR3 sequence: CAISESPGRANTEAFF. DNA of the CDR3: TGTGCCATCAGTGAGTCCCCAGGGAGGGCGAACACTGAAGCTTTCTTT.

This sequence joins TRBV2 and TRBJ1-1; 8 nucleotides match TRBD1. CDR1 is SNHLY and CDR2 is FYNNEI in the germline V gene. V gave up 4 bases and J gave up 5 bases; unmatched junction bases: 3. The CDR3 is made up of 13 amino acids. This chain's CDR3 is CASSGQGRTEAFF. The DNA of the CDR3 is TGTGCCAGCAGTGGACAGGGGAGGACTGAAGCTTTCTTT. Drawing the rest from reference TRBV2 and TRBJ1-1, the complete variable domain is EPEVTQTPSHQVTQMGQEVILRCVPISNHLYFYWYRQILGQKVEFLVSFYNNEISEKSEIFDDQFSVERPDGSNFTLKIRSTKLEDSAMYFCASSGQGRTEAFFGQGTRLTVV.

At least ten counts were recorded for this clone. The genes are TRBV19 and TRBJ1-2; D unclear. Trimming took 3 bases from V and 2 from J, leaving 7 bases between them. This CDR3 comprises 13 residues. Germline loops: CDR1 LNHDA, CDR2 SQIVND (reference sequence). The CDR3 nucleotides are TGTGCCAGTAGTATCGCGAAGAACTATGGCTACACCTTC. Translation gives CASSIAKNYGYTF.

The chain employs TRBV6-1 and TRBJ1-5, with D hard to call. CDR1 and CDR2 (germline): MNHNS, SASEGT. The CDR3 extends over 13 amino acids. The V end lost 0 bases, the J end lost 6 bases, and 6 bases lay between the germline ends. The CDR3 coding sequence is TGTGCCAGCAGTGAAGCCCCCAGTCAGCCCCAGCATTTT. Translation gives CASSEAPSQPQHF.

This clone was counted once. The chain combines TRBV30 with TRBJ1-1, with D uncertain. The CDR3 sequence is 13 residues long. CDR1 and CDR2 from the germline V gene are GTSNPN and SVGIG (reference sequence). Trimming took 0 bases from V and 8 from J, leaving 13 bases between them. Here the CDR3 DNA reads TGTGCCTGGAGTGTACTATCCCCGACCGAAGCTTTCTTT. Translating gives CAWSVLSPTEAFF.

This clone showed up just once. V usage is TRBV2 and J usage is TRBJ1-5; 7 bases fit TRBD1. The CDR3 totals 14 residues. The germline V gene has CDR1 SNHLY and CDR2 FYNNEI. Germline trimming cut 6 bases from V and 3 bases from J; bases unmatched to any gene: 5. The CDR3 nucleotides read TGTGCCAGCAGCCTGGGACAGATCAATCAGCCCCAGCATTTT. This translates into CASSLGQINQPQHF.

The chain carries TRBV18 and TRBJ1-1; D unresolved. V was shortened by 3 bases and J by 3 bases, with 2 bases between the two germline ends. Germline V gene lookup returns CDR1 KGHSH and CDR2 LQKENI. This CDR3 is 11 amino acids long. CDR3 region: CASSPDTEAFF. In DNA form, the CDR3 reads TGTGCCAGCTCACCCGACACTGAAGCTTTCTTT.

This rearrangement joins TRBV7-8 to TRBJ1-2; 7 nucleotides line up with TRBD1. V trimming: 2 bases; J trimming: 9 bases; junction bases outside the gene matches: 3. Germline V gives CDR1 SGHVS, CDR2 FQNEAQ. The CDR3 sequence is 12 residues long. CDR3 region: CASSLKTGSYTF. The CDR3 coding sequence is TGTGCCAGCAGCTTAAAGACAGGGAGCTACACCTTC.

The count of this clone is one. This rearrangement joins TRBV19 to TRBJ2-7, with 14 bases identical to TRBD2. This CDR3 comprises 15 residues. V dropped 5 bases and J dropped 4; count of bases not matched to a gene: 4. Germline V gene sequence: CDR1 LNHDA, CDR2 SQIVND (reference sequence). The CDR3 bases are TGTGCCAGTAGTCGGACTAGCGGGGGGACATACGAGCAGTACTTC. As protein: CASSRTSGGTYEQYF.

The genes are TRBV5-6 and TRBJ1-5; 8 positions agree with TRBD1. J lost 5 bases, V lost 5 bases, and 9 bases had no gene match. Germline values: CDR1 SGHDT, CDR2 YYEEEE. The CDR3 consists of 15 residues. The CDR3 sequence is CASSKNRGLDQPQHF. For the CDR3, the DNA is TGTGCCAGCAGTAAAAACAGGGGGTTAGATCAGCCCCAGCATTTT.

The CDR3 nucleotides read TGTGCCACCGCTAGGGCGCGGGGATCTCTCTACGAGCAGTACTTC. Its translation is CATARARGSLYEQYF. The genes are TRBV24-1 and TRBJ2-7; D might be TRBD2 (6 bases). Germline V CDR1 and CDR2: KGHDR, SFDVKD. With 9 bases removed from V and 3 bases from J, the gap between germline ends came to 20 bases. This CDR3 contains 15 residues.

Written as DNA, the CDR3 is TGTGCCAGCAGCCAACAAAGGGGATCTGGAAACACCATATATTTT. As protein: CASSQQRGSGNTIYF. V is TRBV3-1 (or the pseudogene TRBV3-2) and J is TRBJ1-3, with D possibly being TRBD1 (5 bases). Germline V gene sequence: CDR1 LGHDT, CDR2 YNNKEL (reference sequence). V was pared by 2 bases and J by 1 base, with 9 bases between. The CDR3 has 15 amino acids.

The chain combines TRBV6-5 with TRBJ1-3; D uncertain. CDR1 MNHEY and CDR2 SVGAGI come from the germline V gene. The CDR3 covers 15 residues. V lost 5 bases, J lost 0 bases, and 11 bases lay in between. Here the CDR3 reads CASSKSLNSGNTIYF. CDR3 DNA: TGTGCCAGCAGTAAATCCTTAAACTCTGGAAACACCATATATTTT.

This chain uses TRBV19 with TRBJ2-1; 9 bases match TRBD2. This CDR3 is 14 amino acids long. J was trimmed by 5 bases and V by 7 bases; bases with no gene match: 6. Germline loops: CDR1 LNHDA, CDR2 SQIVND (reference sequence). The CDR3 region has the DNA TGTGCCAGTAAAAAGCGGGGGGACAACAATGAGCAGTTCTTC. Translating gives CASKKRGDNNEQFF. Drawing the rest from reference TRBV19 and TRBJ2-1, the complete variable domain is DGGITQSPKYLFRKEGQNVTLSCEQNLNHDAMYWYRQDPGQGLRLIYYSQIVNDFQKGDIAEGYSVSREKKESFPLTVTSAQKNPTAFYLCASKKRGDNNEQFFGPGTRLTVL.

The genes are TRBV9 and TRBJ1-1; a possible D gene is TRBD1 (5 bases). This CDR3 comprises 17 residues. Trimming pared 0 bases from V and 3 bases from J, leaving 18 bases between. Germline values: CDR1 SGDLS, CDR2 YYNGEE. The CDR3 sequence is CASSVVGGEGWDTEAFF. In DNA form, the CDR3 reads TGTGCCAGCAGCGTAGTAGGAGGGGAGGGGTGGGACACTGAAGCTTTCTTT.

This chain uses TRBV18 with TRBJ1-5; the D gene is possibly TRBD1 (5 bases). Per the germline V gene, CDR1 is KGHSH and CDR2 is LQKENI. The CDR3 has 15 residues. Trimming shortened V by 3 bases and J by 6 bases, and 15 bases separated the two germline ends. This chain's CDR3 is CASSPDIPQGQPQHF. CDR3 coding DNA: TGTGCCAGCTCACCCGACATACCCCAGGGTCAGCCCCAGCATTTT. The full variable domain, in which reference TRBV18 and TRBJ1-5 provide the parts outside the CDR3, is NAGVMQNPRHLVRRRGQEARLRCSPMKGHSHVYWYRQLPEEGLKFMVYLQKENIIDESGMPKERFSAEFPKEGPSILRIQQVVRGDSAAYFCASSPDIPQGQPQHFGDGTRLSIL.

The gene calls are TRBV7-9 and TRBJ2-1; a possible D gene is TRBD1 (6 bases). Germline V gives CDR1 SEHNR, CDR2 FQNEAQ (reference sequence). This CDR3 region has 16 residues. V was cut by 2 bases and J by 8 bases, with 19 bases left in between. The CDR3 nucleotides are TGTGCCAGCAGCTTAAGCAGGGGCACCCTTAGATATGAGCAGTTCTTC. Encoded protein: CASSLSRGTLRYEQFF.

The CDR3 spells CASSIRDKNTGELFF. In nucleotides, the CDR3 is TGTGCCAGTAGTATCCGGGACAAGAACACCGGGGAGCTGTTTTTT. The chain carries TRBV19 and TRBJ2-2; a weak D match, TRBD1 (6 bases). The CDR3 consists of 15 residues. Deletions cut 3 bases from V and 1 base from J, with 9 bases between. Looked up from germline, CDR1 is LNHDA and CDR2 is SQIVND (reference sequence).

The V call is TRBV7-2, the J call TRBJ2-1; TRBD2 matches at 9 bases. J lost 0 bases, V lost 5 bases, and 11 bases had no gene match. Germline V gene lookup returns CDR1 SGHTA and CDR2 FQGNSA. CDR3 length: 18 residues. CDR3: CASSPAQRGVSSYNEQFF. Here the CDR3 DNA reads TGTGCCAGCAGCCCCGCCCAGCGGGGGGTCAGCTCCTACAATGAGCAGTTCTTC.

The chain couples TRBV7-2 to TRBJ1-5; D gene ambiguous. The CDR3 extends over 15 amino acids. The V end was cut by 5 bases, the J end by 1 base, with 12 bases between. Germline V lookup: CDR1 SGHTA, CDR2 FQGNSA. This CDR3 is CASSLTTGSNQPQHF. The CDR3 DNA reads TGTGCCAGCAGCCTGACGACCGGGAGCAATCAGCCCCAGCATTTT.

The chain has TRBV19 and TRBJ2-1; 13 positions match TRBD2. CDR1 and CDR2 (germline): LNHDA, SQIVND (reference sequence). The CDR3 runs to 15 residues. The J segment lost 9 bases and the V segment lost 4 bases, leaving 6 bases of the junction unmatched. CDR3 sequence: CASSTGTSGAGEQFF. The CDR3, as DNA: TGTGCCAGTAGTACCGGGACTAGCGGGGCAGGTGAGCAGTTCTTC.

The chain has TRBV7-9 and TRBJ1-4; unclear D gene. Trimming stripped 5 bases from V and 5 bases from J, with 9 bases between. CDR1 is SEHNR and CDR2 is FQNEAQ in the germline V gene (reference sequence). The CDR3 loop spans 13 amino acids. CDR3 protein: CASSTTRNEKLFF. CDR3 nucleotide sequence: TGTGCCAGCAGCACCACTAGAAATGAAAAACTGTTTTTT.

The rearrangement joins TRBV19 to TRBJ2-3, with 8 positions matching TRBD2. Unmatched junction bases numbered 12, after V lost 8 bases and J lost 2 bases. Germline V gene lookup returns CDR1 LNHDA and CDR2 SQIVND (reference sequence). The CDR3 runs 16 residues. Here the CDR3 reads CASGGGGGFNTDTQYF. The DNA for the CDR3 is TGTGCCAGTGGGGGGGGCGGGGGGTTTAACACAGATACGCAGTATTTT.

This CDR3 reads CASSIDLTGLGYTF. The CDR3 DNA reads as TGTGCCAGTAGTATAGATCTGACAGGGCTTGGCTACACCTTC. The rearrangement uses TRBV19 and TRBJ1-2; 7 bases match TRBD1. Germline CDR1 reads LNHDA; CDR2 reads SQIVND (reference sequence). V was pared by 0 bases and J by 7 bases, with 5 bases of the junction left unmatched. The CDR3 length is 14 residues.

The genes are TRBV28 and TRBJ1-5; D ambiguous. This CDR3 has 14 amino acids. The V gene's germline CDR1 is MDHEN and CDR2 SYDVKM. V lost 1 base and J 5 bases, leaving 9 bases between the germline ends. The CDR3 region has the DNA TGTGCCAGCAGTTTATCGGGGAATCATCAGCCCCAGCATTTT. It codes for CASSLSGNHQPQHF.

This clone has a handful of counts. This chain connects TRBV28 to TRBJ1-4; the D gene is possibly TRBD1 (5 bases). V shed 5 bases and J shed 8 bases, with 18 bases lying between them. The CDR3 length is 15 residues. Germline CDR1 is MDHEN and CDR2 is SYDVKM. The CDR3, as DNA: TGTGCCAGCAGTCCTCTGGGGGGGACGGAGGAAAAACTGTTTTTT. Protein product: CASSPLGGTEEKLFF.

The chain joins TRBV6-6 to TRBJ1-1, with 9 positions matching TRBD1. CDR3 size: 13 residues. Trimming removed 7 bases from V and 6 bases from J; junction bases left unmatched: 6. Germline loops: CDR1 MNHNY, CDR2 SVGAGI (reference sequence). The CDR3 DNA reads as TGTGCCAGCACCCAACAGGGGGCGGCTGAAGCTTTCTTT. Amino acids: CASTQQGAAEAFF.